This TCR beta chain was recovered during a study of T cell responses to AZD1222 COVID-19 vaccine. Germline CDR1 reads SGHNT; CDR2 reads YYREEE (reference sequence). Trimming removed 3 bases from V and 2 bases from J, with 11 bases in between. CDR3 length: 15 amino acids. General study findings and limits: Among the donors, most were white British and more were female, and clonal diversity was possibly underestimated.

Remarks on this clone: Antigen specificity is unknown.

The table came from immunoSEQ multiplex PCR; TCRdb's copy has only in-frame clones and leaves some out. Of about 130,000 clones in the sample, about 93% were seen once. Second-dose recipients at about 4 or about 12 weeks were treated as one pooled group. The chain links TRBV5-4 to TRBJ2-2; D might be TRBD1 or TRBD2, each matching 6 bases. This specimen consisted of peripheral blood, obtained 28 days after the second AZD1222 dose. The TCR originated in an adult who received the AZD1222 COVID-19 vaccine. CDR3 nucleotide sequence: TGTGCCAGCAGCTCGGGGGCAGCCAACACCGGGGAGCTGTTTTTT. Residues: CASSSGAANTGELFF.